This T cell receptor beta chain emerged from a study of blood T cell repertoires in COVID-19. Across the whole study: The United States, Italy and Spain were the sources of the acute and convalescent COVID-19 samples. From T cells, B-cell-depleted T cells, or PBMCs came the material, which was cDNA or gDNA.

As originally analysed: Estimation of nucleated cell counts was performed using reference gene primer amplification. Profiled with immunoSEQ multiplex PCR; TCRdb holds only in-frame clones, not every one. The DNA was the basis for D and trimming; V, J and clone size are from that table. The sample shows some 380,000 clones, more than 70% of them seen only once. Two negative PCRs, clearance, or symptom resolution characterized the recovered Cohort 3 donors. The V and J ends lost 8 bases and 7 bases respectively, with 11 bases between them. The germline CDR1 and CDR2 sequences are MNHEY and SVGAGI. The CDR3 runs 12 residues.

This chain joins TRBV6-5 and TRBJ1-4; TRBD1 might be the D (6 bases). Sequencing was done on a sample of PBMCs or T cells enriched from blood (not recorded which). The receptor was isolated from a young man who had recovered from COVID-19. CDR3 amino acids: CASRGAGEKLFF. In DNA, the CDR3 is TGTGCCAGCCGGGGGGCAGGTGAAAAACTGTTTTTT.